The clone carrying this T cell receptor (beta chain) was detected only a few times. What it recognizes is unknown. Produced via immunoSEQ multiplex PCR; TCRdb's table is partial and in-frame only. The sample shows about 48,000 clones, about 83% of them seen only once. This specimen comes from a study of OX40 agonist ivuxolimab in advanced cancers. The overall study: Given to patients was ivuxolimab, an agonistic anti-OX40 (CD134) antibody. Overall study results and limits: CD8+ T cells showed, on average, more clonal expansion than CD4+ cells.

This CDR3 is built from 15 residues. In germline, CDR1 is MDHEN, CDR2 SYDVKM. V shed 2 bases and J shed 2 bases, with 13 bases lying between them. This sequence was found in an adult with an advanced solid tumor such as melanoma, head and neck, liver or kidney cancer. Sequencing was performed on CD4+ or CD8+ T cells sorted from blood, taken in a trial of the OX40 agonist ivuxolimab. The chain is built from TRBV28 and TRBJ2-7, with D maybe TRBD1 (5 bases). The CDR3 DNA is TGTGCCAGCAGTTTAGTCGGCCAGACAGCCTACGAGCAGTACTTC. Translation: CASSLVGQTAYEQYF.